Reported below is one T cell receptor beta chain. Its antigen is currently unknown. The table came from immunoSEQ multiplex PCR; TCRdb's copy has only in-frame clones and leaves some out. Among approximately 190,000 clones listed, roughly 93% were seen once. With 6 bases removed from V and 4 bases from J, the gap between germline ends came to 12 bases. This CDR3 is 13 amino acids long. The sample comes from a study of T cell responses to AZD1222 COVID-19 vaccine. Overall study results and limits: Only a handful of AZD1222 recipients, more than five in all, had baseline seropositivity.

V and J are TRBV12-3 or TRBV12-4 and TRBJ1-1; TRBD1 is a possible D gene (6 bases). The TCR sequence derives from an adult in good health. Sample: peripheral blood, taken on day 0 of AZD1222 vaccination. The CDR3: CASSLQGITEAFF. DNA of the CDR3: TGTGCCAGCAGCCTACAGGGTATCACTGAAGCTTTCTTT.